This T cell receptor beta chain was profiled in a study of blood T cell repertoires in COVID-19. Study-level background: COVID-19 samples, acute and convalescent, were from the United States, Italy and Spain.

Produced via immunoSEQ multiplex PCR; TCRdb's table is partial and in-frame only. The data hold approximately 240,000 clones, with under 95% observed a single time. Two consecutive negative NP/OP PCR tests, clearance, or resolved symptoms defined Cohort 3 recovery. Unmatched junction bases numbered 2, after V lost 2 bases and J lost 0 bases. The germline CDR1 and CDR2 sequences are MNHEY and SVGAGI. The CDR3 runs 15 residues. The sequence was collected from a woman under 30 who had recovered from COVID-19. The rearrangement joins TRBV6-5 to TRBJ2-7; 9 bases match TRBD2. The sequencing sample was made of PBMCs or T cells enriched from blood (not recorded which). The CDR3: CASSYLSGSSYEQYF. The CDR3 DNA sequence: TGTGCCAGCAGTTACCTTAGCGGGAGCTCCTACGAGCAGTACTTC.